This T cell receptor (beta chain) appears in the sequencing data of a study of tumor and adjacent non-tumor tissue in lung cancer. Three rounds of nested PCR, following a modified ARM-PCR protocol, produced the TCRbeta library. TCRdb reanalysed the multiplex PCR reads using MiXCR and keeps one entry per CDR3 protein. The data contain about 48,000 distinct CDR3 sequences, around 60% of them singletons. This clonotype has a count of ten or more. This CDR3 has 13 amino acids. V was clipped by 1 base and J by 1 base, with 4 bases between them. Germline V CDR1 and CDR2: MDHEN, SYDVKM. This sample's RNA came from whole unsorted tissue. This non-tumor lung sample came from over 3 cm beyond the tumor edge.

Sequenced: distant non-tumor lung tissue. V gene TRBV28 combines with J gene TRBJ1-1; D is unclear. The clonotype originates from a woman in her seventies with non-small cell lung cancer. In DNA, the CDR3 is TGTGCCAGCAGTTTATTGGAGAACACTGAAGCTTTCTTT. As protein: CASSLLENTEAFF.